This T cell receptor beta chain was sequenced in a study of CD8+CD57+ T cells in acquired aplastic anemia. Genomic DNA served as template for TCR beta VDJ and CDR3 profiling. TCRdb re-analysed the reads in MiXCR, keeping a single row per CDR3 protein. Here the sample spans 150,000 to 200,000 distinct CDR3 sequences, less than 55% being singletons. Germline CDR1 and CDR2: LNHNV and YYDKDF (reference sequence). Trimming shortened V by 3 bases and J by 2 bases, and 13 bases separated the two germline ends. The CDR3 totals 16 residues. The sample was sorted CD4+, CD8+, or CD8+CD57+ T cells (not recorded which) from PBMCs. The clonotype comes from a human donor in good health. The chain joins TRBV15 to TRBJ2-2; D tentatively reads TRBD1 or TRBD2 (5 bases each). CDR3 nucleotide sequence: TGTGCCACCAGCAGCCGGGGCGGAGTTAACACCGGGGAGCTGTTTTTT. It is translated as CATSSRGGVNTGELFF. The full variable domain, completed using reference TRBV15 and TRBJ2-2, is DAMVIQNPRYQVTQFGKPVTLSCSQTLNHNVMYWYQQKSSQAPKLLFHYYDKDFNNEADTPDNFQSRRPNTSFCFLDIRSPGLGDTAMYLCATSSRGGVNTGELFFGEGSRLTVL.